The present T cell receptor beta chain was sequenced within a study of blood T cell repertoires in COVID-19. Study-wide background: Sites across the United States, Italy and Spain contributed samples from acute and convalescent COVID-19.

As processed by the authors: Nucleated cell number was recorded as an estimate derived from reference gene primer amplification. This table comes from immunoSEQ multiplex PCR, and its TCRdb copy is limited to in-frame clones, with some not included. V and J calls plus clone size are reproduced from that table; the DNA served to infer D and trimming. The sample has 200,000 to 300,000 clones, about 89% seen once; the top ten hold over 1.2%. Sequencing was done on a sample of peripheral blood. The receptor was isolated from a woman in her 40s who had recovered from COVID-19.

Written as DNA, the CDR3 is TGTGCCAGCAGTTTACGGCCAGGGACTGGAAACACCATATATTTT. It translates to CASSLRPGTGNTIYF. The rearrangement links TRBV27 to TRBJ1-3, with D perhaps TRBD1 (5 bases). Germline V gene sequence: CDR1 MNHEY, CDR2 SMNVEV (reference sequence). This CDR3 region has 15 residues. The V end was cut by 2 bases, the J end by 2 bases, with 10 bases between.